This T cell receptor (beta chain) was sequenced during a study of T cell changes during pregnancy in multiple sclerosis. Method: immunoSEQ multiplex PCR; TCRdb's copy keeps in-frame clones and lacks some. Of about 48,000 clones in the sample, around 94% were seen once. Germline trimming cut 0 bases from V and 6 bases from J; bases unmatched to any gene: 6. The CDR3 spans 18 residues. Germline V lookup: CDR1 SGHRS, CDR2 YFSETQ. The gene calls are TRBV5-1 and TRBJ2-1; 16 positions agree with TRBD2. The TCR was taken from a female donor in good health, enrolled as a control in a pregnancy study. This specimen consisted of CD4+ T cells from peripheral blood mononuclear cells, obtained in the second trimester of pregnancy. The CDR3 region has the DNA TGCGCCAGCAGCTTGGGCTCGGGACTAGCGGGAGGGCCCAATGAGCAGTTCTTC. Protein: CASSLGSGLAGGPNEQFF.